This T cell receptor (beta chain) was identified in a study of blood T cell repertoires in COVID-19. Background on the study: T cells, B-cell-depleted T cells, or PBMCs provided the cDNA or gDNA that served as material.

This CDR3 spans 20 amino acids. Germline V CDR1 and CDR2: MNHNS, SASEGT. The ends lost 0 bases at V and 7 bases at J; junction bases unmatched: 18. In the study's own analysis: Reference gene primer amplification yielded estimated nucleated cell counts. Repertoires were generated with immunoSEQ multiplex PCR, while TCRdb's copy carries only in-frame clones and drops some. Clonal size and the V and J genes are those of that table, whereas D and trimming came from the DNA. The table has 110,000 to 150,000 clones, under 90% seen once. What was sequenced was peripheral blood. The receptor was isolated from a human donor in a cohort sampled during active COVID-19. The chain uses TRBV6-1 and TRBJ2-1; TRBD2 aligns across 10 bases. The CDR3 sequence: CASSEARRNSPGLASNEQFF. CDR3 sequence (DNA): TGTGCCAGCAGTGAAGCCCGACGGAACTCTCCGGGACTAGCGAGTAATGAGCAGTTCTTC.